These 4 T cell receptor beta chains came from one sample sequenced in a study of identical twins. In TCRdb, the 5' RACE reads were re-called with MiXCR into one record per CDR3 protein. The table records 450,000 or so distinct CDR3 sequences, approximately 15% of them present only once. This sample was also put to use in a study of yellow fever vaccine responses in identical twins.

The sequenced material came from CD4+ T cells sorted from blood. These receptors came from a woman younger than 30 in good health.

This clonotype was recorded many times. The V and J genes are TRBV10-3 and TRBJ2-1; D is ambiguous. V was shortened by 1 base and J by 5 bases, with 0 bases between the two germline ends. Germline V gene data show CDR1 as ENHRY and CDR2 as SYGVKD. This CDR3 comprises 11 residues. The CDR3 spells CAISEYNEQFF. As DNA, the CDR3 is TGTGCCATCAGTGAGTACAATGAGCAGTTCTTC.

The CDR3 nucleotides read TGTGCCAGCAGCCAAGGACAGGGTTTCGGCGAGCAGTACTTC. It encodes CASSQGQGFGEQYF. V is TRBV3-1 and J is TRBJ2-7; 7 positions match TRBD1. The germline V gene has CDR1 LGHDT and CDR2 YNNKEL (reference sequence). This CDR3 is built from 14 residues. The V segment lost 1 base and the J segment 6 bases; nucleotides outside the gene matches: 6.

The chain couples TRBV19 to TRBJ2-5, with TRBD1 identical over 8 bases. Germline values: CDR1 LNHDA, CDR2 SQIVND (reference sequence). J lost 6 bases, V lost 1 base, and 4 bases had no gene match. The CDR3 extends over 14 amino acids. CDR3: CASSIGGQGKTQYF. In DNA, the CDR3 is TGTGCCAGTAGTATAGGAGGACAGGGCAAGACCCAGTACTTC.

This clonotype has at least ten counts. The chain carries TRBV20-1 and TRBJ1-1, with D possibly matching TRBD1 (6 bases). Looked up from germline, CDR1 is DFQATT and CDR2 is SNEGSKA (reference sequence). V was cut by 1 base and J by 1 base, with 10 bases left in between. The CDR3 consists of 14 residues. Here the CDR3 DNA reads TGCAGTGCTAGAGGAGTAGGGGGGAACACTGAAGCTTTCTTT. Amino acids: CSARGVGGNTEAFF.